This TCR beta chain was recorded in a study of T cell changes during pregnancy in multiple sclerosis. V was pared by 4 bases and J by 1 base, with 8 bases between. The CDR3 spans 14 residues. The germline CDR1 and CDR2 sequences are SGDLS and YYNGEE. The method was immunoSEQ multiplex PCR; TCRdb's version includes in-frame clones alone and lacks a portion of them. The sample lists around 120,000 clones, about nine tenths occurring once. The chain combines TRBV9 with TRBJ2-2; possible D gene TRBD2, 5 bases. The specimen was peripheral blood, collected after pregnancy. This receptor was taken from a female donor with multiple sclerosis, enrolled in a pregnancy study. CDR3 DNA sequence: TGTGCCAGCAGCCTAGGGAGGAACACCGGGGAGCTGTTTTTT. It specifies CASSLGRNTGELFF.